The T cell receptor beta chain under discussion was sequenced for a study of graft-versus-host responses after intestinal transplantation. V lost 0 bases, J lost 3 bases, and 19 bases lay in between. Germline V lookup: CDR1 SGDLS, CDR2 YYNGEE. The CDR3 has 18 residues. Only in-frame clones appear in the TCRdb table, and some are missing; sequencing was by immunoSEQ multiplex PCR. Of around 100,000 clones detected, more than 85% appear once; the ten largest clones hold approximately 1%. Concerning this clone itself: Its target is not known.

The chain recombines TRBV9 with TRBJ1-3; D perhaps matches TRBD1 (6 bases). The sequence was collected from a human donor who received an intestinal transplant. Sequencing used unstimulated CD8+ T cells sorted from spleen or lymph node cells, obtained before intestinal transplant. The CDR3 DNA reads TGTGCCAGCAGCGTAGATATGCTGGACAGAATGATTGGAAACACCATATATTTT. Translated: CASSVDMLDRMIGNTIYF. The full variable domain, its missing parts supplied by reference TRBV9 and TRBJ1-3, is DSGVTQTPKHLITATGQRVTLRCSPRSGDLSVYWYQQSLDQGLQFLIQYYNGEERAKGNILERFSAQQFPDLHSELNLSSLELGDSALYFCASSVDMLDRMIGNTIYFGEGSWLTVV.